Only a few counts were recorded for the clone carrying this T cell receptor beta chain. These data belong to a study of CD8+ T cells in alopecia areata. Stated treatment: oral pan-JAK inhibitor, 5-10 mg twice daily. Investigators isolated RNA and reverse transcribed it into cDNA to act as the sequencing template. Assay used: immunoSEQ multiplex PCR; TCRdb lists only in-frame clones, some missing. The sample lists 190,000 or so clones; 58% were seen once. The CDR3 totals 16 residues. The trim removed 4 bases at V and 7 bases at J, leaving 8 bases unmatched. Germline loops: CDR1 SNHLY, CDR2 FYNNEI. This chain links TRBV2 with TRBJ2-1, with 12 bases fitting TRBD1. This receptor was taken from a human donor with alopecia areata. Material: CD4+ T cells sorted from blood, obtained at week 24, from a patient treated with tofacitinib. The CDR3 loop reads CASSGQGQGADNEQFF. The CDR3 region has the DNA TGTGCCAGCAGTGGGCAGGGACAGGGGGCTGATAATGAGCAGTTCTTC.